This T cell receptor (beta chain) was captured in a study of glioma-infiltrating T cells. Notes on the study in general: Very few CDR3 sequences were shared between tissue and blood.

Concerning this clonotype itself: The antigen is not known. This clone may be a read error of a much larger clone one base away.

Amplification of TCR alpha and beta CDR3 regions from RNA used iRepertoire nested multiplex PCR. One entry per CDR3 protein, called by TCRdb with MiXCR from the multiplex PCR reads. The sample records some 100,000 distinct CDR3 sequences, less than 30% being singletons. This CDR3 region has 14 residues. This clonotype was obtained from a human donor with low-grade glioma or glioblastoma, undergoing nonglioma brain surgery, or in good health (not recorded which). The J gene is TRBJ1-5, the V gene TRBV12-3 or TRBV12-4, with a possible D match to TRBD1 (6 bases). The sample consisted of glioma tissue, nonneoplastic brain tissue, or PBMCs (not recorded which). The CDR3 nucleotides read TGTGCCAGCAGTTTACAGGGGAAAAATCAGACCCAGCATTTT. It yields the protein CASSLQGKNQTQHF.